What follows is one TCR beta chain and its context. Many counts were recorded for this clonotype. Its antigen is not yet known. The input lacks base qualities; no much larger clone sits a single base away. TCR beta CDR3 regions were amplified from RNA transcripts. For the first round of RT-PCR on the TCR CDR3, the HTBI primer set was used together with the Qiagen OneStep RT-PCR kit. A second multiplex PCR round built the libraries, followed by size selection and purification. Sequencing of the libraries was done on an Illumina HiSeq2000 using paired-end 100 bp reads. The study's own analysis went as follows. Raw data were processed with SOAPnuke, discarding reads with adapters, uncalled bases, mean Phred below 15, or no exact constant-primer or identifier match. High-quality paired reads were merged using COPE v1.2.5, and each unique nucleotide sequence was defined as a clonotype. MiTCR v1.1 was used to align the clonotypes against IMGT TRBV, TRBD and TRBJ reference segments. The analysis was restricted to V-J combinations with a frequency above 0.0001, which together covered 99% to 99.2% of the repertoires. The TCS score was defined as F50 (clonal expansion) divided by E x V (chaos), with BLOSUM62-based TCRdist calculated between CDR3 peptides within each V-J. Welch's t-statistics and random forest reduced just over 500 V-J features to 13, which were used in a naive Bayes classifier (R e1071). Clones were called with MiXCR by TCRdb after fastp trimmed the public reads at Q25, and only in-frame beta chains were retained. One record per CDR3 amino acid sequence lists the most common genes and DNA. The V and J calls follow TCRdb's processing rather than the paper's. The sample records 300,000 to 500,000 distinct CDR3 sequences, under 15% of which are singletons. Jointly, the top ten make up approximately 29% of the sample.

Graves' hyperthyroidism was defined as stable when no progression to ophthalmopathy occurred over 18 months of follow-up. Hyperthyroidism patients were newly diagnosed, had a disease duration of under 2 months, and were aged 18 to 65 years. The study excluded patients with uncontrolled infections, other autoimmune diseases, pregnancy or lactation. Clinical symptoms, serum thyroxine and TRAb, thyroid ultrasound, and orbital computed tomography formed the basis for the diagnoses. PBMCs were separated from 8 to 10 ml of fresh peripheral blood using Ficoll-Paque density gradient centrifugation. Trizol reagent was used to extract total RNA, and RNA quality was then checked on an Agilent 2100 Bioanalyzer. The CDR3 covers 15 residues, taking in both the cysteine and the phenylalanine. Just CDR3 DNA is preserved here, 45 bases in frame from base 1. From a lookup of the germline V gene, CDR1 and CDR2 are LGHNT and FRNRAP. Unmatched junction bases come to 6, with V trimmed by 6 bases and J by 4 bases.

The entry originates in a study of T cells in Graves' hyperthyroidism and ophthalmopathy (dated by TCRdb to between 2017 and 2020). For the wider study: Peripheral blood samples were taken at initial diagnosis, before any treatment was given. To identify distinguishing TCR V-J signatures, a discovery cohort of roughly 100 patients was used, comprising under 45 with Graves' ophthalmopathy and roughly 60 with stable Graves' hyperthyroidism. Prospective prediction of ophthalmopathy was tested in an independent validation cohort consisting of 18 to 20 hyperthyroidism patients and approximately 16 patients who later progressed to ophthalmopathy. The roughly 100 discovery patients were randomly split 7:3 into training and test sets. Thyroid tissue and blood T-cell repertoires from roughly six Graves' hyperthyroidism patients were also compared in the study. After sampling, hyperthyroidism patients received methimazole starting at 30 mg daily, and ophthalmopathy patients received high-dose intravenous methylprednisolone. The paper describes TCR Vbeta CDR3 sequencing of more than 120 peripheral blood samples, made up of fewer than 50 ophthalmopathy patients, more than 70 hyperthyroidism patients and some 17 progressor patients. General study outcomes and caveats: No statistical method was used to fix the sample size in advance, and group allocation was not hidden from the investigators. Most expanded thyroid clonotypes (frequency above 0.001) were also detected in blood, a finding suggesting that blood repertoires may reflect thyroid immune responses. A model built on a 13 V-J signature distinguished ophthalmopathy from stable hyperthyroidism, reaching about 88% sensitivity and around 81% specificity in cross-validation and 80%/75% in testing. In validation, progression to ophthalmopathy was predicted by the model with nearly 71% sensitivity and 72% to 85% specificity, a median of about 6 months before onset.

The rearranged chain carries TRBV12-5 and TRBJ2-3; the junction holds 11 bases that match TRBD1. The clonotype comes from a woman aged 25 to 45 with Graves' hyperthyroidism. Sequenced material: blood. Here the CDR3 is given as CASGPGTGGSDTQYF. The DNA sequence reads TGTGCTAGTGGACCCGGGACAGGGGGGTCAGATACGCAGTATTTT. With all but the CDR3 taken from the reference TRBV12-5 and TRBJ2-3 genes, the full variable domain is: DARVTQTPRHKVTEMGQEVTMRCQPILGHNTVFWYRQTMMQGLELLAYFRNRAPLDDSGMPKDRFSAEMPDATLATLKIQPSEPRDSAVYFCASGPGTGGSDTQYFGPGTRLTVL.